The 7 T cell receptor beta chains below all came from one sample that was sequenced in a study of OX40 agonist ivuxolimab in advanced cancers. The library was produced with the immunoSEQ multiplex PCR assay. TCRdb mirrors the immuneACCESS table, restricted to in-frame sequences. Some clones are absent from its copies; in checked studies, under half trace to an unresolved V gene, and the reason for the others is unknown. The sample data list around 76,000 clones, and about 89% of these were observed just once. Together, the top ten hold 13% of the sample. The sample was CD4+ or CD8+ T cells sorted from blood, taken in a trial of the OX40 agonist ivuxolimab. The receptors were sampled from an adult with an advanced solid tumor such as melanoma, head and neck, liver or kidney cancer.

The CDR3 nucleotides read TGTGCCAGCCACAATGGAGGCAACACCGGGGAGCTGTTTTTT. Translation: CASHNGGNTGELFF. The gene calls are TRBV6-6 and TRBJ2-2, with a possible D match to TRBD2 (5 bases). Germline values: CDR1 MNHNY, CDR2 SVGAGI (reference sequence). V lost 8 bases to trimming and J lost 2 bases, with 12 bases between them. The length of the CDR3 is 14 residues.

The V call is TRBV19, the J call TRBJ2-5, with unresolved D. The CDR3 is 14 residues long. Germline V gives CDR1 LNHDA, CDR2 SQIVND (reference sequence). Trimming cost V 5 bases and J 5 bases, with 15 bases left between them. The CDR3 sequence is CASSSSWIRETQYF. In DNA, the CDR3 is TGTGCCAGTAGTTCCTCTTGGATTAGGGAGACCCAGTACTTC.

The chain recombines TRBV10-2 with TRBJ2-7; D may be TRBD2 (6 bases). Germline V gene data show CDR1 as WSHSY and CDR2 as SAAADI. This CDR3 comprises 15 residues. V lost 2 bases, J lost 3 bases, and 14 bases lay in between. The CDR3 DNA reads as TGCGCCAGCAGTGAGCGGAGGGAAATGGGCTACGAGCAGTACTTC. Translating gives CASSERREMGYEQYF.

In this sample, this clone turned up a few times. The chain uses TRBV11-2 and TRBJ2-7, with TRBD1 matching over 12 bases. CDR3 size: 14 residues. Germline CDR1 reads SGHAT; CDR2 reads FQNNGV. Trimming removed 3 bases from V and 5 bases from J; junction bases left unmatched: 2. CDR3 sequence reads: CASSFGTGGHEQYF. The CDR3 DNA follows: TGTGCCAGCAGCTTCGGGACAGGGGGCCACGAGCAGTACTTC.

This clone showed up just once. The rearrangement links TRBV4-2 to TRBJ2-7; 9 nucleotides match TRBD2. The germline CDR1 and CDR2 sequences are LGHNA and YNFKEQ. The CDR3 spans 15 residues. V shed 4 bases and J 3 bases; nucleotides not matched to a gene: 7. The CDR3: CASSLSGSGGYEQYF. The CDR3 region has the DNA TGTGCCAGCAGCCTTAGCGGGAGCGGTGGCTACGAGCAGTACTTC.

The rearrangement joins TRBV30 to TRBJ1-1; D unclear. Germline CDR1 GTSNPN, CDR2 SVGIG (reference sequence). Trimming left V 2 bases short and J 4 bases short, with 8 bases between. The CDR3 extends over 12 amino acids. DNA for the CDR3: TGTGCCTGGAGTCAGACTGGCACTGAAGCTTTCTTT. Protein sequence: CAWSQTGTEAFF.

This clone was recorded a few times. Different DNA sequences within this sample yield the same CDR3. The J gene is TRBJ1-5, the V gene TRBV10-1; D perhaps matches TRBD1 (5 bases). The V end lost 3 bases, the J end lost 7 bases, and 7 bases lay between the germline ends. The germline V gene encodes CDR1 WNHNN and CDR2 SYGVQD (reference sequence). The CDR3 consists of 12 residues. The CDR3 spells CASSDREQPQHF. Written as DNA, the CDR3 is TGCGCCAGCAGTGACAGGGAACAGCCCCAGCATTTT.